Each of the 12 T cell receptor beta chains below was sequenced from the same sample in a study of cytomegalovirus exposure and HLA in healthy donors. Clones were sequenced by immunoSEQ multiplex PCR, and TCRdb holds only the in-frame ones, with some missing. The table has roughly 70,000 clones, over 85% seen once; the top ten hold 1.5% to 1.9%. Sequencing was performed on PBMCs. These receptors all come from a man aged 18 to 29 in good health and CMV-seropositive.

CDR3 residues: CASHSYTGELFF. The CDR3 DNA follows: TGTGCCAGTCACAGCTACACCGGGGAGCTGTTTTTT. J is TRBJ2-2 and V is TRBV19; D remains ambiguous. The CDR3 runs to 12 residues. The germline V and J ends were trimmed by 8 bases and 3 bases, with 7 bases remaining between them. The germline V gene encodes CDR1 LNHDA and CDR2 SQIVND (reference sequence).

The rearrangement links TRBV5-5 to TRBJ2-7; TRBD2 matches at 7 bases. This CDR3 contains 15 residues. Germline CDR1 is SGHKS and CDR2 is YYEKEE (reference sequence). Germline trimming cut 0 bases from V and 2 bases from J; bases unmatched to any gene: 5. The CDR3 DNA sequence: TGTGCCAGCAGCTTGGGGCAGGGAGGGACCTACGAGCAGTACTTC. Translated, it gives CASSLGQGGTYEQYF.

This sequence joins TRBV21-1 and TRBJ1-5. TRBV21-1 counts as a pseudogene. The CDR3 spans 9 residues. CDR3 region: CATKQPQHF. CDR3 nucleotide sequence: TGTGCCACTAAGCAGCCCCAGCATTTT.

V and J are TRBV7-2 and TRBJ2-4; TRBD2 matches at 15 bases. Germline V gives CDR1 SGHTA, CDR2 FQGNSA. V lost 5 bases, J lost 6 bases, and 8 bases stayed unmatched. This CDR3 region has 17 residues. The CDR3 loop is CASSPRGLAGGANIQYF. CDR3 DNA sequence: TGTGCCAGCAGCCCCAGAGGACTAGCGGGAGGGGCAAACATTCAGTACTTC.

The chain combines TRBV4-2 with TRBJ2-7; weak D call: TRBD1 (5 bases). This CDR3 has 16 amino acids. CDR1 and CDR2 (germline): LGHNA, YNFKEQ. Trimming pared 0 bases from V and 2 bases from J, leaving 14 bases between. DNA of the CDR3: TGTGCCAGCAGCCAAGATTGGACAACTGGAGCCTACGAGCAGTACTTC. It is translated as CASSQDWTTGAYEQYF.

The V call is TRBV27, the J call TRBJ2-2; possibly TRBD2 for D (7 bases). Trimming removed 3 bases from V and 4 bases from J, with 24 bases in between. Looked up from germline, CDR1 is MNHEY and CDR2 is SMNVEV (reference sequence). The length of the CDR3 is 19 residues. CDR3 DNA sequence: TGTGCCAGCAGTTTCGGTAGGGGGGGGCGATACGACGCCACCGGGGAGCTGTTTTTT. It specifies CASSFGRGGRYDATGELFF.

This rearrangement joins TRBV28 to TRBJ2-1; 7 bases are a match to TRBD1. The V segment lost 10 bases and the J segment 6 bases; nucleotides outside the gene matches: 9. Germline values: CDR1 MDHEN, CDR2 SYDVKM. CDR3 length: 13 residues. CDR3 protein: CATRPGGSNEQFF. As DNA, the CDR3 is TGTGCCACCCGGCCAGGGGGAAGCAATGAGCAGTTCTTC.

This clone has only one observation. V is TRBV10-3 and J is TRBJ2-7; a weak D match, TRBD1 (6 bases). The ends were cut back, 3 bases at V and 6 bases at J, with 9 bases in the middle. Germline lookup yields CDR1 ENHRY and CDR2 SYGVKD. This CDR3 spans 12 amino acids. The CDR3: CAISETGSEQYF. CDR3 coding DNA: TGTGCCATCAGTGAAACAGGGTCCGAGCAGTACTTC.

The chain is built from TRBV9 and TRBJ2-7; possible D gene TRBD2, 6 bases. The CDR3 has 14 amino acids. The V end was cut by 3 bases, the J end by 5 bases, with 15 bases between. CDR1 and CDR2 from the germline V gene are SGDLS and YYNGEE. The CDR3 nucleotides are TGTGCCAGCAGCGACGGGGGATCCCACCACGAGCAGTACTTC. It codes for CASSDGGSHHEQYF.

CDR3 sequence: CASSPTGIQTQYF. The CDR3 coding sequence is TGTGCCAGCAGCCCGACAGGGATTCAGACCCAGTACTTC. This chain joins TRBV5-5 and TRBJ2-5; 7 bases match TRBD1. The V gene end was trimmed by 4 bases and the J gene end by 6 bases; junction bases not matched to a gene: 6. This CDR3 has 13 residues. Germline assignment: CDR1 SGHKS and CDR2 YYEKEE (reference sequence).

This clone was recorded only once. V gene TRBV5-6 combines with J gene TRBJ2-5, with 9 bases that match TRBD2. The CDR3 runs 16 residues. Germline lookup yields CDR1 SGHDT and CDR2 YYEEEE. The junction had 13 bases not matched to a gene; V was cut back by 4 bases and J by 6 bases. The CDR3 loop reads CASSLTSGDTWKTQYF. DNA for the CDR3: TGTGCCAGCAGCCTGACTAGCGGAGATACGTGGAAGACCCAGTACTTC.

The CDR3, as DNA: TGTGCCTCCCCCGGGGTTAGGACAGGGAAGATCTACGAGCAGTACTTC. The encoded protein is CASPGVRTGKIYEQYF. The gene calls are TRBV19 and TRBJ2-7; 8 bases line up with TRBD1. J gave up 3 bases and V 11 bases, and 18 bases lay outside the gene matches. Germline V gives CDR1 LNHDA, CDR2 SQIVND (reference sequence). CDR3 length: 16 residues.